This T cell receptor beta chain derives from a study of blood T cells in healthy people across ages. On the study more broadly: Capture via template switching afforded approximately one barcoded beta molecule per two T cells.

With regard to this clonotype: Its specificity is not known.

Caucasian individuals from Russia who were healthy and aged 6 to 90 acted as donors. The CDR3 runs 15 residues. Between the trimmed V and J ends, which lost 6 bases and 5 bases, there was a span of 18 bases. Germline V gene lookup returns CDR1 SGHRS and CDR2 YFSETQ. Study-wide points: While age rose, TCR beta diversity per million T cells dropped in a roughly linear way.

Together with a sample-barcoded 5' primer, a J-beta primer mix was included in a second PCR lasting about 7 to 12 cycles. MiXCR, run by TCRdb on the 5' RACE reads, gives a single entry per CDR3 protein. The sample lists approximately 1,700,000 distinct CDR3 sequences; about two fifths were seen once. The sequenced sample consisted of blood. This TCR was recovered from a human donor in good health. This chain joins TRBV5-1 and TRBJ2-1, with D possibly TRBD2 on 7 matching bases. Here the CDR3 reads CASTDQGTTHNEQFF. In DNA, the CDR3 is TGCGCCAGCACCGACCAGGGGACTACTCACAATGAGCAGTTCTTC.